The clone carrying this TCR beta chain turned up a few times. The target antigen is unknown. CDR3 length equals 15 residues. The ends were cut back, 3 bases at V and 4 bases at J, with 12 bases in the middle. Germline V gives CDR1 LGHNA, CDR2 YNFKEQ. This sample is drawn from a study of T cell repertoires in cytomegalovirus infection. For the study at large: HLA-C-restricted CMV epitopes, recently identified, and well-studied HLA-B-restricted ones were used by the study. Public TCR beta signatures indicated both CMV infection and matching HLA type.

Each CDR3 protein gets one entry after TCRdb re-called the reads with MiXCR. The data hold around 900,000 distinct CDR3 sequences, with approximately 33% observed a single time. Study outcomes and limitations: Clonotype analysis showed dominance of the ex vivo response by HLA-C-restricted CMV-specific TCR beta clonotypes. Accumulated public TCR beta family frequency recognized individuals carrying CMV together with the relevant HLA.

The sample consisted of cultured CD8+ T cells from PBMCs, taken from culture after CMV antigen stimulation. The chain uses TRBV4-2 and TRBJ2-2; a possible D gene is TRBD2 (5 bases). This clonotype was sampled from a human donor in good health (CMV status not recorded). Some clones in this sample may be carry-over from other donors' samples. The DNA of the CDR3 is TGTGCCAGCAGCCAGAACTGGGAGCGCACCGGGGAGCTGTTTTTT. As protein: CASSQNWERTGELFF.